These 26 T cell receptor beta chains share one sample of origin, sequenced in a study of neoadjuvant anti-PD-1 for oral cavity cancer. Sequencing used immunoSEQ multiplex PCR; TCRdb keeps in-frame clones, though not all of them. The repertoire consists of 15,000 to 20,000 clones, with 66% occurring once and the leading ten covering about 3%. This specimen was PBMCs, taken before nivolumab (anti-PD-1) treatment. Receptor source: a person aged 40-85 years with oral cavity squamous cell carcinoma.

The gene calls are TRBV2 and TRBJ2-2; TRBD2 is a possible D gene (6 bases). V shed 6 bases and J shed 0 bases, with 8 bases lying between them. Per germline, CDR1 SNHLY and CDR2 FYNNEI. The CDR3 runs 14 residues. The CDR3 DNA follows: TGTGCCAGCAGGGAGGGAGCGAACACCGGGGAGCTGTTTTTT. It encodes CASREGANTGELFF.

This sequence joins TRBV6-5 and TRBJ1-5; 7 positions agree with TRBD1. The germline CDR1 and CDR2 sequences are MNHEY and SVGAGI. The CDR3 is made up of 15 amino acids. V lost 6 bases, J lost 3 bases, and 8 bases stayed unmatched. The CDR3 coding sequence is TGTGCCAGCAGGGCCAGGGGGACAGTCAATCAGCCCCAGCATTTT. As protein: CASRARGTVNQPQHF.

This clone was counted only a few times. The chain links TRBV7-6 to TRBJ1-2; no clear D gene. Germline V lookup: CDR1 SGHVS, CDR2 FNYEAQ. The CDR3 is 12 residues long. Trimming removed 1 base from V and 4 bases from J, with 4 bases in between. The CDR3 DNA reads TGTGCCAGCAGCTTAGGGGGCTATGGCTACACCTTC. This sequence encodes CASSLGGYGYTF.

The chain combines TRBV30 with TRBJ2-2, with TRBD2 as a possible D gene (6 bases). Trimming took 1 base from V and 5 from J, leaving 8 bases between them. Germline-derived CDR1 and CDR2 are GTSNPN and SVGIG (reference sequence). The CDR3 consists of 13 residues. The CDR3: CAWSARGTGELFF. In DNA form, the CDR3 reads TGTGCCTGGAGTGCCCGGGGGACCGGGGAGCTGTTTTTT.

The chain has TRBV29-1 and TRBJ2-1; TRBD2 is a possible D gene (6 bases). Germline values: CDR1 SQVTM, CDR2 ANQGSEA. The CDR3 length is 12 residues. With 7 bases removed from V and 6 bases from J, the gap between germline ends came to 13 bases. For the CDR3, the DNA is TGCAGCGGGGCTAGCGATGGCAATGAGCAGTTCTTC. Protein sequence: CSGASDGNEQFF.

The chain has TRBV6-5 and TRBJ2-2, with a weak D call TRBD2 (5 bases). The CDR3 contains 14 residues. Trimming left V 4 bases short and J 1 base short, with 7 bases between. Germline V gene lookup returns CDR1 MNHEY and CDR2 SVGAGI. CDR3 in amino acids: CASSWRRNTGELFF. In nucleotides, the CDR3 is TGTGCCAGCAGTTGGAGGAGGAACACCGGGGAGCTGTTTTTT.

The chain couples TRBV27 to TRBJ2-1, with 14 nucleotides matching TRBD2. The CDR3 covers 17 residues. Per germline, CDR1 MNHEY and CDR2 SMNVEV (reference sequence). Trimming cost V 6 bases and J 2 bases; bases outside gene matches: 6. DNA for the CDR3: TGTGCCAGCAGGGGGACTAGCGGGAGACCGACCTACAATGAGCAGTTCTTC. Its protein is CASRGTSGRPTYNEQFF.

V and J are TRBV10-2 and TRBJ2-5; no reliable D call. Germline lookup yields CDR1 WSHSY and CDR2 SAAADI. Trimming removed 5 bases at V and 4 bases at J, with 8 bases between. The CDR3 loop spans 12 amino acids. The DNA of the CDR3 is TGCGCCAGCAGTCCTCTCAGAGAGACCCAGTACTTC. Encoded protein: CASSPLRETQYF.

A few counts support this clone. The CDR3 region is CASSLLREGAGELFF. CDR3 in DNA: TGTGCCAGCAGTTTATTGAGGGAGGGCGCCGGGGAGCTGTTTTTT. J is TRBJ2-2 and V is TRBV28; 7 bases map to TRBD2. Trimming cost V 1 base and J 6 bases; bases outside gene matches: 5. The germline gives CDR1 MDHEN, CDR2 SYDVKM. This CDR3 region has 15 residues. The entire variable domain, with the rest obtained from reference TRBV28 and TRBJ2-2, is as follows: DVKVTQSSRYLVKRTGEKVFLECVQDMDHENMFWYRQDPGLGLRLIYFSYDVKMKEKGDIPEGYSVSREKKERFSLILESASTNQTSMYLCASSLLREGAGELFFGEGSRLTVL.

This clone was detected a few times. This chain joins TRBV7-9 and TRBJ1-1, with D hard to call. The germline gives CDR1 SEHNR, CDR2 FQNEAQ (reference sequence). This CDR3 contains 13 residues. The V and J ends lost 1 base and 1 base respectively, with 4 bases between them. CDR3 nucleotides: TGTGCCAGCAGCTTAGGACAGAACACTGAAGCTTTCTTT. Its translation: CASSLGQNTEAFF.

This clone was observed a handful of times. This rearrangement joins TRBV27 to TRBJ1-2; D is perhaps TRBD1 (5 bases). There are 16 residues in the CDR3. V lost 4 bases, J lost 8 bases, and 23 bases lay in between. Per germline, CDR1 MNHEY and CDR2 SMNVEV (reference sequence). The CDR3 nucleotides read TGTGCCAGCAGTTCTATCGCGGCGAGGGGCTCTTCCGGCTACACCTTC. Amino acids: CASSSIAARGSSGYTF.

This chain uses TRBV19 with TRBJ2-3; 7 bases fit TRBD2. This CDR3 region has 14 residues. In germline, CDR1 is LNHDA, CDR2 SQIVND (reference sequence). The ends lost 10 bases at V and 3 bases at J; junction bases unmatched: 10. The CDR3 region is CATRWAGATDTQYF. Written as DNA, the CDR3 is TGTGCCACAAGGTGGGCGGGAGCGACAGATACGCAGTATTTT.

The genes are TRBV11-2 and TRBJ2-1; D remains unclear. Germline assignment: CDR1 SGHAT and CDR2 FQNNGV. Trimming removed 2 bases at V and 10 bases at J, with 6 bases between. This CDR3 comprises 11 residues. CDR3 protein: CASSLRPEQFF. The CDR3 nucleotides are TGTGCCAGCAGCTTAAGGCCAGAGCAGTTCTTC.

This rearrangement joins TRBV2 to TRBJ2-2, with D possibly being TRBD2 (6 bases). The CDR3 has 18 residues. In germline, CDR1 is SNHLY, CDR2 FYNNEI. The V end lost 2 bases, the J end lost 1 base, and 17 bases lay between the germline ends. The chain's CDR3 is CASSEPVGVAVNTGELFF. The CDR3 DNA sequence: TGTGCCAGCAGTGAACCAGTGGGGGTAGCGGTGAACACCGGGGAGCTGTTTTTT.

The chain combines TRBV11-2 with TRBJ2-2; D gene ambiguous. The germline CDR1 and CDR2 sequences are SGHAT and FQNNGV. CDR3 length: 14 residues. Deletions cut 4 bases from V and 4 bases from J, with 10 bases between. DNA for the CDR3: TGTGCCAGCAGCTCAATCCGGAGCACCGGGGAGCTGTTTTTT. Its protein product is CASSSIRSTGELFF.

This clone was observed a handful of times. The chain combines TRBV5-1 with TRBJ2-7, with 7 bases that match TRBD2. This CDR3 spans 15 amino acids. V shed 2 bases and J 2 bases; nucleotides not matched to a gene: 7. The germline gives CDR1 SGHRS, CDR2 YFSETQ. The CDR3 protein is CASSFSGGQPYEQYF. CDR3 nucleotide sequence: TGCGCCAGCAGCTTCTCGGGAGGCCAACCCTACGAGCAGTACTTC.

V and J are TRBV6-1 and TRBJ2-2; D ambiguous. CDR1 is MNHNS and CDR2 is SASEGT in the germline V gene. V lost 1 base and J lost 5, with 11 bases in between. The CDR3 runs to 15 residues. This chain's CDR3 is CASSEDASGTGELFF. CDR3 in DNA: TGTGCCAGCAGTGAAGATGCTTCCGGGACCGGGGAGCTGTTTTTT.

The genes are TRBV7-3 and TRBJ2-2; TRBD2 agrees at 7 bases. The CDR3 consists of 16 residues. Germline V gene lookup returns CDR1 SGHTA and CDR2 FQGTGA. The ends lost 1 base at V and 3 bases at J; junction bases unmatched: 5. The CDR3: CASSLRRGGDTGELFF. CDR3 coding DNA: TGTGCCAGCAGCTTAAGGAGGGGAGGGGACACCGGGGAGCTGTTTTTT.

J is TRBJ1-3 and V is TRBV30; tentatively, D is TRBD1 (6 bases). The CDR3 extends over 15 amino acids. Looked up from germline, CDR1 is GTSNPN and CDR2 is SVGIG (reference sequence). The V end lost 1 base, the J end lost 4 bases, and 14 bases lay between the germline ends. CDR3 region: CAWSGTGTSGNTIYF. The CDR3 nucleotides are TGTGCCTGGAGTGGAACCGGGACATCCGGAAACACCATATATTTT.

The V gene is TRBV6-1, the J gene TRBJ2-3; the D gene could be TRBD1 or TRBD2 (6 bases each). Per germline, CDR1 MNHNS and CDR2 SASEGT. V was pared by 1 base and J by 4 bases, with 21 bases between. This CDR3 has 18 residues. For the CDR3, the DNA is TGTGCCAGCAGTGAAGGTCTGGGGGCATCCGGAGGGTCAGATACGCAGTATTTT. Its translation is CASSEGLGASGGSDTQYF.

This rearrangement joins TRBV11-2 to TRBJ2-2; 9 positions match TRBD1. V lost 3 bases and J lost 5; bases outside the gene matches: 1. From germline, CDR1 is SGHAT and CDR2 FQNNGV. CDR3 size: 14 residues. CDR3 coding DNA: TGTGCCAGCAGCTTGGGGACAGGGACCGGGGAGCTGTTTTTT. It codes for CASSLGTGTGELFF.

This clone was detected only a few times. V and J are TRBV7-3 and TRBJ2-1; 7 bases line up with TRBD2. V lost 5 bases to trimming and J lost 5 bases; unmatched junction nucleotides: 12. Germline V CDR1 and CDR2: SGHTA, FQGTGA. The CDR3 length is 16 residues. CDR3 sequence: CASSPGGGSGHNEQFF. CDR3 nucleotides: TGTGCCAGCAGCCCCGGCGGCGGGAGTGGCCACAATGAGCAGTTCTTC.

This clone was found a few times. The CDR3 DNA sequence: TGTGCCAGCAGGGAGCAGGGTGACTATGGCTACACCTTC. Translation gives CASREQGDYGYTF. The rearrangement uses TRBV7-9 and TRBJ1-2, with a possible D match to TRBD1 (5 bases). The CDR3 extends over 13 amino acids. Germline-derived CDR1 and CDR2 are SEHNR and FQNEAQ (reference sequence). Between the trimmed V and J ends, which lost 6 bases and 3 bases, there was a span of 11 bases.

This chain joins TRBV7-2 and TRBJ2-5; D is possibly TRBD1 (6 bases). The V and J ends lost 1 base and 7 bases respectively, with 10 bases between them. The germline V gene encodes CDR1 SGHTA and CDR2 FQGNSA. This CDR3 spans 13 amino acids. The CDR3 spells CASSLGVGGTQYF. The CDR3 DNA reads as TGTGCCAGCAGCTTAGGGGTAGGGGGGACCCAGTACTTC.

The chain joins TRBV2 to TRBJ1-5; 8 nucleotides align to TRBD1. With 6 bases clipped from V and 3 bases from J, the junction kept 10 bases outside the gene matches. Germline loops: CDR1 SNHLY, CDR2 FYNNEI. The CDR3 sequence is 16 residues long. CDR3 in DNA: TGTGCCAGCAGACCCCCCGGACAGGGCCTCAATCAGCCCCAGCATTTT. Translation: CASRPPGQGLNQPQHF.

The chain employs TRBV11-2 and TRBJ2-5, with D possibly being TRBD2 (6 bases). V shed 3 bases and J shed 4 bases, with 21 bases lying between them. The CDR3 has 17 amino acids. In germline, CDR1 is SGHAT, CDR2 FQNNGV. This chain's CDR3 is CASSLVGSSSQGETQYF. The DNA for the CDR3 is TGTGCCAGCAGCTTGGTCGGGAGTAGCAGTCAGGGAGAGACCCAGTACTTC. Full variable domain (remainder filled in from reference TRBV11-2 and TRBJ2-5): EAGVAQSPRYKIIEKRQSVAFWCNPISGHATLYWYQQILGQGPKLLIQFQNNGVVDDSQLPKDRFSAERLKGVDSTLKIQPAKLEDSAVYLCASSLVGSSSQGETQYFGPGTRLLVL.